This T cell receptor (beta chain) was sequenced during a study of spatial heterogeneity in lung cancer. The CDR3 consists of 9 residues. Germline V gives CDR1 MNHEY, CDR2 SMNVEV (reference sequence). The germline V and J ends were trimmed by 11 bases and 7 bases, with 9 bases remaining between them. Time point specified: sample taken at primary tumor resection. Unsorted tumor, nontumor lung tissue or cryopreserved PBMC supplied the whole RNA. This clonotype has ten or more counts. TCRdb reprocessed the 5' RACE reads via MiXCR and lists one record per CDR3 protein. The sample includes over 50,000 distinct CDR3 sequences, about 6.3% of them seen just once.

The sequences come from PBMCs, collected at surgery. The chain links TRBV27 to TRBJ2-7, with D uncertain. This sequence was found in a female donor with early-stage non-small cell lung cancer. Here the CDR3 DNA reads TGTGCCCCCCCTAAGGAGCAGTACTTC. It encodes CAPPKEQYF.